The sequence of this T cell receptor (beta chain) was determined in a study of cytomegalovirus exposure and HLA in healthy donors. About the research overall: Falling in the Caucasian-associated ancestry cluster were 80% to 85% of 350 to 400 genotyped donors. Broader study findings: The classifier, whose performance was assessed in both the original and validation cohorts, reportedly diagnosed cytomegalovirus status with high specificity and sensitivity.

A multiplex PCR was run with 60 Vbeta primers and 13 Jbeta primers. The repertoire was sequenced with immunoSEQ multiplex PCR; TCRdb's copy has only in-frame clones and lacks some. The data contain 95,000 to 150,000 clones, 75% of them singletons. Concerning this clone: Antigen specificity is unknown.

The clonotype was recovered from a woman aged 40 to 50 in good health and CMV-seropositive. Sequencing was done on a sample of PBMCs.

As DNA, the CDR3 is TGTGCCAGCAGCTTTGGGCAAGGGGGTTACGAGCAGTACTTC. It encodes CASSFGQGGYEQYF. V and J are TRBV7-2 and TRBJ2-7; the D gene is possibly TRBD1 (6 bases). Germline V CDR1 and CDR2: SGHTA, FQGNSA. The V and J ends lost 3 bases and 4 bases respectively, with 13 bases between them. The CDR3 has 14 residues.